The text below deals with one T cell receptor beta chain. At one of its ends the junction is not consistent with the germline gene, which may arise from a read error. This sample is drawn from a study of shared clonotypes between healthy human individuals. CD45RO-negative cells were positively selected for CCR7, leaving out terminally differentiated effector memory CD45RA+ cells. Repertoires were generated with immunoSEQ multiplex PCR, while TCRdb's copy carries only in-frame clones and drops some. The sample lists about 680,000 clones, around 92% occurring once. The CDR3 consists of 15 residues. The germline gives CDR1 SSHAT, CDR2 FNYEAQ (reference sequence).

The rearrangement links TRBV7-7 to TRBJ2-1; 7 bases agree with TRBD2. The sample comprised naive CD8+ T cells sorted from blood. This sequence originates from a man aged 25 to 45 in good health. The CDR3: CASSLAEASGNEQFF. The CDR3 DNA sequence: TGTGCTAGCAGCCTCGCAGAGGCTAGCGGCAATGAGCAGTTCTTC.